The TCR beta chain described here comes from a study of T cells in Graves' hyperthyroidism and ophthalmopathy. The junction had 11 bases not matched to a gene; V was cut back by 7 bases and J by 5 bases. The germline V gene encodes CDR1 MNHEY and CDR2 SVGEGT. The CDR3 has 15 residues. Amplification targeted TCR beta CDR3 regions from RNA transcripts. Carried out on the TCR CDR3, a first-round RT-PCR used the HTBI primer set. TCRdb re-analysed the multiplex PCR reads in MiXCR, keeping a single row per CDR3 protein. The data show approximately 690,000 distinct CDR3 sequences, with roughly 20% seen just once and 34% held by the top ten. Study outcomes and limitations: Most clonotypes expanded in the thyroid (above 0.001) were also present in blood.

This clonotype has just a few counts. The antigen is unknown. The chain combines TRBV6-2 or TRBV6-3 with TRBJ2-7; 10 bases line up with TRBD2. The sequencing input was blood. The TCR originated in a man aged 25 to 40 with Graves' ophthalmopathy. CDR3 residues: CASIYLEREGHEQYF. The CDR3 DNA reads TGTGCCAGCATCTACCTTGAGCGGGAGGGCCACGAGCAGTACTTC.